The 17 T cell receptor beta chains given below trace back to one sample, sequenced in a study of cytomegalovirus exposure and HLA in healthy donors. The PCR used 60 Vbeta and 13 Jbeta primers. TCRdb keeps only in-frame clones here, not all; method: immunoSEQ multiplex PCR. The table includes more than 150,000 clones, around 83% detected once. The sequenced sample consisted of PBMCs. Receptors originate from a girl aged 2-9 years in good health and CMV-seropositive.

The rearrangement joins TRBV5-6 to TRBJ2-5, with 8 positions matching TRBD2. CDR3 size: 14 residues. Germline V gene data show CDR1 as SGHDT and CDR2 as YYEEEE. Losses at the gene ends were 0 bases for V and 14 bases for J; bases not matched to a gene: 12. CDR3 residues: CASSLAIASGPSYF. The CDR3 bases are TGTGCCAGCAGCTTGGCTATTGCTAGCGGGCCTTCCTACTTC.

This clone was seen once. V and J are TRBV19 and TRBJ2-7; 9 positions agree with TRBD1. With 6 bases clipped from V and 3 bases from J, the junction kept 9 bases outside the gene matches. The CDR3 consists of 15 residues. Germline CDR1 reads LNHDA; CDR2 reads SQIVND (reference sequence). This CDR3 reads CASSPGTGYLYEQYF. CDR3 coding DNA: TGTGCCAGTAGCCCCGGGACAGGGTATCTCTACGAGCAGTACTTC.

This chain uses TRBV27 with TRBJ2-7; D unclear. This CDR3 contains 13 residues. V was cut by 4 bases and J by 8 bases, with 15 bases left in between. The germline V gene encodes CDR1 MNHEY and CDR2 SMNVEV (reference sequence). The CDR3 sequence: CASSSGWVSKQYF. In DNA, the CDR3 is TGTGCCAGCAGTTCCGGATGGGTTAGCAAGCAGTACTTC.

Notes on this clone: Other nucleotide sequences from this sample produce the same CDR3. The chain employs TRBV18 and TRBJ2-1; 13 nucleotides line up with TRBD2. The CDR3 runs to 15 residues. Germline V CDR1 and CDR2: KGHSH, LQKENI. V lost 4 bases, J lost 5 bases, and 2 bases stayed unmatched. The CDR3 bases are TGTGCCAGCTCACTAGGACTAGCGGGGGACAATGAGCAGTTCTTC. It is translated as CASSLGLAGDNEQFF.

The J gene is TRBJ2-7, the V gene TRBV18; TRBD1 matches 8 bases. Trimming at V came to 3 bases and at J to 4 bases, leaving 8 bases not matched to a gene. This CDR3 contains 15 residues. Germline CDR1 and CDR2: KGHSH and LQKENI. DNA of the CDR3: TGTGCCAGCTCACCGTTACGGACAGGGAAATACGAGCAGTACTTC. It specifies CASSPLRTGKYEQYF.

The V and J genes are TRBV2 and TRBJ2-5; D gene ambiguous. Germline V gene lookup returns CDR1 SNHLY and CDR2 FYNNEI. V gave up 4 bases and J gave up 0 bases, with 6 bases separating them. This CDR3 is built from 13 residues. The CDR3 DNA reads TGTGCCAGCAGTGTTGGCCACCAAGAGACCCAGTACTTC. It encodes CASSVGHQETQYF.

The CDR3 sequence is CASSLAYRDRTEAFF. The CDR3 nucleotides read TGTGCCAGCAGCTTAGCGTACAGGGATCGCACTGAAGCTTTCTTT. The chain employs TRBV11-2 and TRBJ1-1; possibly TRBD1 for D (6 bases). There are 15 residues in the CDR3. Germline assignment: CDR1 SGHAT and CDR2 FQNNGV. Trimming took 1 base from V and 4 from J, leaving 13 bases between them. The complete variable domain, with remaining parts taken from reference TRBV11-2 and TRBJ1-1, reads EAGVAQSPRYKIIEKRQSVAFWCNPISGHATLYWYQQILGQGPKLLIQFQNNGVVDDSQLPKDRFSAERLKGVDSTLKIQPAKLEDSAVYLCASSLAYRDRTEAFFGQGTRLTVV.

In nucleotides, the CDR3 is TGCGCCAGCAGCTTAAACGACAGGGTGTCCTACAATGAGCAGTTCTTC. It codes for CASSLNDRVSYNEQFF. V usage is TRBV5-1 and J usage is TRBJ2-1, with 7 positions matching TRBD1. V trimming: 2 bases; J trimming: 1 base; junction bases outside the gene matches: 6. Per germline, CDR1 SGHRS and CDR2 YFSETQ. The CDR3 sequence is 16 residues long. Full variable domain (outside the CDR3, taken from reference TRBV5-1 and TRBJ2-1): KAGVTQTPRYLIKTRGQQVTLSCSPISGHRSVSWYQQTPGQGLQFLFEYFSETQRNKGNFPGRFSGRQFSNSRSEMNVSTLELGDSALYLCASSLNDRVSYNEQFFGPGTRLTVL.

CDR3 DNA: TGTGCCAGCAGTGCCGCGGGGACTAGCTACTCGACGTACGAGCAGTACTTC. Its translation: CASSAAGTSYSTYEQYF. The chain couples TRBV6-1 to TRBJ2-7, with 9 bases matching TRBD2. Trimming at V came to 4 bases and at J to 4 bases, leaving 14 bases not matched to a gene. CDR1 and CDR2 (germline): MNHNS, SASEGT. This CDR3 spans 17 amino acids.

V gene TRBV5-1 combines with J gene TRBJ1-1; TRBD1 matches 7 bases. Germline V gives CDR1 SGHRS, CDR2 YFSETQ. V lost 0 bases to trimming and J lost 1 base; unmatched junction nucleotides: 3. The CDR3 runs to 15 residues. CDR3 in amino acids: CASSLAGGGNTEAFF. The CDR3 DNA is TGCGCCAGCAGCTTGGCAGGGGGAGGGAACACTGAAGCTTTCTTT.

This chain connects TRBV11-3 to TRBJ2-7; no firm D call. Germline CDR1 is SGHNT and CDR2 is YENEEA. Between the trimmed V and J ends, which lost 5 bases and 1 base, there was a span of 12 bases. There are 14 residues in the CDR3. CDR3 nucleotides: TGTGCCAGCAGCCCAATGAGAGAATCCTACGAGCAGTACTTC. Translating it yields CASSPMRESYEQYF.

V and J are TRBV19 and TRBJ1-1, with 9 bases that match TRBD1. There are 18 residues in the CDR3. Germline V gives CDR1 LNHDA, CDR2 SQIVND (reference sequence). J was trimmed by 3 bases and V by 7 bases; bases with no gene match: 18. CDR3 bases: TGTGCCAGTACCCCGAGGGGATATAGACAGGGGGAGGACACTGAAGCTTTCTTT. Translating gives CASTPRGYRQGEDTEAFF.

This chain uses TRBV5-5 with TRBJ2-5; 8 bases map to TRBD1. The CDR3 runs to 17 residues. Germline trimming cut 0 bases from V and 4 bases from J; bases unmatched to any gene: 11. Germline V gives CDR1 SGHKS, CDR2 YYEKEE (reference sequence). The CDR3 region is CASSLAQTGGWGETQYF. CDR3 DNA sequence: TGTGCCAGCAGCTTGGCCCAAACAGGGGGATGGGGAGAGACCCAGTACTTC.

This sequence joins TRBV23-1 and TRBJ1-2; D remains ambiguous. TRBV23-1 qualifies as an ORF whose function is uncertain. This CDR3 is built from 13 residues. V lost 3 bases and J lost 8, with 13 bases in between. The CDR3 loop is CASSQGSSPGYTF. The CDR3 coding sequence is TGCGCCAGCAGTCAGGGCAGCTCCCCAGGCTACACCTTC.

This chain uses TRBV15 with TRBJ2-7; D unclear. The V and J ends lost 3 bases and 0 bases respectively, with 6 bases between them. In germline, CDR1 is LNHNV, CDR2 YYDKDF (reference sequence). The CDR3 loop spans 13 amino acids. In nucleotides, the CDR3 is TGTGCCACCAGCAGTCTCAGCTCCTACGAGCAGTACTTC. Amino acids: CATSSLSSYEQYF.

As DNA, the CDR3 is TGTGCCAGCAGCTTAGGCGGGCAGTTCTTC. This translates into CASSLGGQFF. The gene calls are TRBV7-2 and TRBJ2-1; no firm D call. V dropped 1 base and J dropped 12 bases, with 4 bases sitting between them. The germline CDR1 and CDR2 sequences are SGHTA and FQGNSA. This CDR3 has 10 residues.

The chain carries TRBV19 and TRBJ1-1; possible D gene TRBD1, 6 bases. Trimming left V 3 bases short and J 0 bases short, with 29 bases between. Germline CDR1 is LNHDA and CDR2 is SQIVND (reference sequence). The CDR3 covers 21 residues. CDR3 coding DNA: TGTGCCAGTAGTATTTGGCCCGGCTCCCGTTTCGGGACACACATGAACACTGAAGCTTTCTTT. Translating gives CASSIWPGSRFGTHMNTEAFF.